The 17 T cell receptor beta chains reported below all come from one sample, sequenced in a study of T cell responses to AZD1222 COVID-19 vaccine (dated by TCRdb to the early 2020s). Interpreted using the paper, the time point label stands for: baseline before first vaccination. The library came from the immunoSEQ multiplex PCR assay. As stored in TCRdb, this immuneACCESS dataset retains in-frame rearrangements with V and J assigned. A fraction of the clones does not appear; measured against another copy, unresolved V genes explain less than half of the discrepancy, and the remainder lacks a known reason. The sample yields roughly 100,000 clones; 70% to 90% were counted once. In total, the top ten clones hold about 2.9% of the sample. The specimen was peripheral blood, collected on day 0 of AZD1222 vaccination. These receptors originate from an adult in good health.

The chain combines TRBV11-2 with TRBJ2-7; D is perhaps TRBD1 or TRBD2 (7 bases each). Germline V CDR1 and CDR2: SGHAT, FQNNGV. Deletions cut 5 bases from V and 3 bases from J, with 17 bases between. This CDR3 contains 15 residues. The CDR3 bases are TGTGCCAGCAGCCCAGGGGGGGGACTAAGCTACGAGCAGTACGTC. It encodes CASSPGGGLSYEQYV.

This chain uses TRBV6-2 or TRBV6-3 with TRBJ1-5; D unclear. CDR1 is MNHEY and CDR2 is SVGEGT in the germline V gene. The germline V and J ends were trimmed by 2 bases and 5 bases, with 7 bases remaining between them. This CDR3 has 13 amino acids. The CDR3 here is CASSYGRDQPQHF. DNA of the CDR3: TGTGCCAGCAGTTACGGCCGGGATCAGCCCCAGCATTTT.

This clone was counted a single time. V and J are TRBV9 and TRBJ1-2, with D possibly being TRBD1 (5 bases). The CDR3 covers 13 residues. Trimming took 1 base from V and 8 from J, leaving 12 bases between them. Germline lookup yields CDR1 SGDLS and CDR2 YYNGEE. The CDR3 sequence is CASSVYVGEGYTF. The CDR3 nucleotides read TGTGCCAGCAGCGTATACGTGGGGGAAGGCTACACCTTC.

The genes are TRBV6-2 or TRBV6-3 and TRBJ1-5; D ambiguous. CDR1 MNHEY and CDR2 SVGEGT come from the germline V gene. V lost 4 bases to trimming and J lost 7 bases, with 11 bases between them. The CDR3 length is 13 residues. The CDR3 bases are TGTGCCAGCAGTTTTAGAGGAGGACAGCCCCAGCATTTT. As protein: CASSFRGGQPQHF.

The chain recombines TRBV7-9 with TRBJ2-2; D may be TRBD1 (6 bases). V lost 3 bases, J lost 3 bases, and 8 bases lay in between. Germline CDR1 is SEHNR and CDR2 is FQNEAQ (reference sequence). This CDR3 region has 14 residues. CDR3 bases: TGTGCCAGCAGCTTCGCAGGGGACACCGGGGAGCTGTTTTTT. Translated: CASSFAGDTGELFF.

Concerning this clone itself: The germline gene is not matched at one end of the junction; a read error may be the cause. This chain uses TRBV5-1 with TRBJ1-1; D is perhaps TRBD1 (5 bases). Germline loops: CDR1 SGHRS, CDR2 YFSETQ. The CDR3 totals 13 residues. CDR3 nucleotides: TGTGCCAGCAGCTTGGATGGCAGGGCCGAAGCTTTCTTT. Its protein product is CASSLDGRAEAFF.

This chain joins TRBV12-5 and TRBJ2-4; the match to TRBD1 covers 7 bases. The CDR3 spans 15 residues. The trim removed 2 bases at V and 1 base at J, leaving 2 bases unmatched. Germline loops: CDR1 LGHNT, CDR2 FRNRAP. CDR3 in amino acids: CASGLTGAAKNIQYF. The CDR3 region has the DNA TGTGCTAGTGGTTTGACAGGGGCGGCCAAAAACATTCAGTACTTC.

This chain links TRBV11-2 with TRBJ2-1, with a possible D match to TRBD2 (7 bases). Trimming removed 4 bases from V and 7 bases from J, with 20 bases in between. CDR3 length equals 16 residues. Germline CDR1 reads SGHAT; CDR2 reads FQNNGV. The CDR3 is CASSSLRGRARNEQFF. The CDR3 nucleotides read TGTGCCAGCAGCTCCCTGAGGGGGAGGGCCCGAAATGAGCAGTTCTTC.

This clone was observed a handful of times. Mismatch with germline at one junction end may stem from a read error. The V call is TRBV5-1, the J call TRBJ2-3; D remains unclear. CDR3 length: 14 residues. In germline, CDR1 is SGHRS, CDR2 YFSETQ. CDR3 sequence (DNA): TGTGCCAGCAGCTTTGTGACCGCCTCGGATACGCAGTATTTT. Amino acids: CASSFVTASDTQYF. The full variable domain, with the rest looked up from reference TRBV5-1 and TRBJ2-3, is KAGVTQTPRYLIKTRGQQVTLSCSPISGHRSVSWYQQTPGQGLQFLFEYFSETQRNKGNFPGRFSGRQFSNSRSEMNVSTLELGDSALYLCASSFVTASDTQYFGPGTRLTVL.

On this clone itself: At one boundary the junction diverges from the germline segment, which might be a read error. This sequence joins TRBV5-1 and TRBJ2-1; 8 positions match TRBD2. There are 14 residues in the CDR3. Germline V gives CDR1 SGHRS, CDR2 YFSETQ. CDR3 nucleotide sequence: TGCGCCGGCAGCTTAAGCGGGGGCTACAATGAGCAGTTCTTC. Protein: CAGSLSGGYNEQFF.

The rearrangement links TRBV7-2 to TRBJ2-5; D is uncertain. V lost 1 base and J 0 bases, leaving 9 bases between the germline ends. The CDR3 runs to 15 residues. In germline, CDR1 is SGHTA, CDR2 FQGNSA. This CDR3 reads CASSLVPADQETQYF. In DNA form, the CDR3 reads TGTGCCAGCAGCTTAGTACCAGCAGACCAAGAGACCCAGTACTTC.

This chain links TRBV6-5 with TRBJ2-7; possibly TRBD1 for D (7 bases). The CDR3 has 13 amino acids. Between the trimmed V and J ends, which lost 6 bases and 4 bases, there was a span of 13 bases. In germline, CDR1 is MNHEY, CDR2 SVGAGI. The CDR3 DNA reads TGTGCCAGCAGAGGAGGGACAGAGTACGAGCAGTACTTC. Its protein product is CASRGGTEYEQYF.

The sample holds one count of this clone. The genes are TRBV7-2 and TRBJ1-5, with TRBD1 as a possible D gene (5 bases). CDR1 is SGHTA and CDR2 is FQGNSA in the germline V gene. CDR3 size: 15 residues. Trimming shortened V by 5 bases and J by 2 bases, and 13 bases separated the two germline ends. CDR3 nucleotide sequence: TGTGCCAGCAGCCCCTGGGGCAGGCGCAATCAGCCCCAGCATTTT. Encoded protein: CASSPWGRRNQPQHF.

The CDR3 DNA reads TGTGCCAGCAGCCGCCACGGGGGATCGAACAATGAGCAGTTCTTC. It yields the protein CASSRHGGSNNEQFF. This chain uses TRBV7-2 with TRBJ2-1; D may be TRBD2 (6 bases). Germline V gene sequence: CDR1 SGHTA, CDR2 FQGNSA. The CDR3 sequence is 15 residues long. Trimming cost V 5 bases and J 5 bases, with 16 bases left between them.

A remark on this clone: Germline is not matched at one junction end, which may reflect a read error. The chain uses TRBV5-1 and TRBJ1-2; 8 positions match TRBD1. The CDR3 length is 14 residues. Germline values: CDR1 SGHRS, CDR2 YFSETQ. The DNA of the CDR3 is TGTGCCAGCAGCTTGGCCGGACAGGGTCAGGACTACACCTTC. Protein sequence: CASSLAGQGQDYTF. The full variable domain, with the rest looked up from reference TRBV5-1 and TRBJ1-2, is KAGVTQTPRYLIKTRGQQVTLSCSPISGHRSVSWYQQTPGQGLQFLFEYFSETQRNKGNFPGRFSGRQFSNSRSEMNVSTLELGDSALYLCASSLAGQGQDYTFGSGTRLTVV.

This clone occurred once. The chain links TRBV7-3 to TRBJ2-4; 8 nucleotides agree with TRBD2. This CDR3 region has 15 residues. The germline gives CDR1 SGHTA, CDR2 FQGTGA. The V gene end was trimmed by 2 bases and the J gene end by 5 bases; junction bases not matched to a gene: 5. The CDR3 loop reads CASSLAGGIQNIQYF. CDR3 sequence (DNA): TGTGCCAGCAGCTTAGCGGGGGGCATCCAAAACATTCAGTACTTC.

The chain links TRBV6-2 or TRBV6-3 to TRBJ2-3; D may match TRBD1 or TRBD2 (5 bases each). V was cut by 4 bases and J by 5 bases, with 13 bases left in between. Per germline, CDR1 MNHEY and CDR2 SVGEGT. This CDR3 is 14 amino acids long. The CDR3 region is CASSSRRGRDTQYF. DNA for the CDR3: TGTGCCAGCAGTTCCCGTCGGGGCAGAGATACGCAGTATTTT.